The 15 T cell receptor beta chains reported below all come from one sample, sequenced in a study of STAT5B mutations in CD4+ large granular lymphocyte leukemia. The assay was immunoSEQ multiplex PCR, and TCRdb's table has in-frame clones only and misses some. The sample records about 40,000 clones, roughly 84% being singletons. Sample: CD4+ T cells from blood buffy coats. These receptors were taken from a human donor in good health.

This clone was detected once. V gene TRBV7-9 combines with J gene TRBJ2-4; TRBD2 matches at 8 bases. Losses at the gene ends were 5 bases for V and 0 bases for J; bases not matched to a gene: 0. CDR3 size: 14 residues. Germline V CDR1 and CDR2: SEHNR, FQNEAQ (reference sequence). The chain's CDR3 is CASSRGGAKNIQYF. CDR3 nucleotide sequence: TGTGCCAGCAGCCGGGGGGGAGCCAAAAACATTCAGTACTTC.

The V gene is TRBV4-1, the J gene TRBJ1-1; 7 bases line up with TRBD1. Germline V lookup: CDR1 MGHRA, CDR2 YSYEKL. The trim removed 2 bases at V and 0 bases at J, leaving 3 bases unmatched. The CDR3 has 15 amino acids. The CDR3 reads CASSQLTGLNTEAFF. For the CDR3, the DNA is TGCGCCAGCAGCCAACTGACAGGGCTGAACACTGAAGCTTTCTTT.

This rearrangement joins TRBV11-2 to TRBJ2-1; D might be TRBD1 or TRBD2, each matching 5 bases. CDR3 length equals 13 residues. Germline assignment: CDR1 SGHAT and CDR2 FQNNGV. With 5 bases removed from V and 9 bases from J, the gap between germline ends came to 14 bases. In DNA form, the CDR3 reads TGTGCCAGCAGCCTCGGTCGGGGCACTGAGCAGTTCTTC. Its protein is CASSLGRGTEQFF.

The CDR3, as DNA: TGTGCCAGCAGTGATAACAGCGATACTAACTATGGCTACACCTTC. This translates into CASSDNSDTNYGYTF. The rearrangement links TRBV6-1 to TRBJ1-2; no clear D gene. V dropped 3 bases and J dropped 0 bases, with 11 bases sitting between them. This CDR3 has 15 amino acids. Germline-derived CDR1 and CDR2 are MNHNS and SASEGT.

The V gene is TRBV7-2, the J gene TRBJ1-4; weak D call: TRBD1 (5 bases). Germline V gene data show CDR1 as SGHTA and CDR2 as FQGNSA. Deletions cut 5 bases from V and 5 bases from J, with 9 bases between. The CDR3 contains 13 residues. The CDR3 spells CASSAWGNEKLFF. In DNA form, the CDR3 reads TGTGCCAGCAGCGCCTGGGGGAATGAAAAACTGTTTTTT.

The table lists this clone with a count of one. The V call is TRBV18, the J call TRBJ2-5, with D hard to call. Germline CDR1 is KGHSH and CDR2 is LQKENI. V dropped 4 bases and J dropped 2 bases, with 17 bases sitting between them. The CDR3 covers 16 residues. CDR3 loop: CASSRVLADPQETQYF. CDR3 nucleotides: TGTGCCAGCTCACGGGTTCTGGCAGATCCACAAGAGACCCAGTACTTC.

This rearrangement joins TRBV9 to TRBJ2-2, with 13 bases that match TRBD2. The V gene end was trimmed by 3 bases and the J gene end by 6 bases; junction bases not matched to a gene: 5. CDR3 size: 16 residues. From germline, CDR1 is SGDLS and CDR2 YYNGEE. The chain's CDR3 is CASSAGLAGVAGELFF. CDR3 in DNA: TGTGCCAGCAGCGCCGGACTAGCGGGAGTCGCCGGGGAGCTGTTTTTT.

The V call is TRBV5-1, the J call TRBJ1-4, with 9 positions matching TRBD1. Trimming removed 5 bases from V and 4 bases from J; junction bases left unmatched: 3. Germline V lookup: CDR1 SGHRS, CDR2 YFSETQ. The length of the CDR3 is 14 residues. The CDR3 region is CASRAGQGNEKLFF. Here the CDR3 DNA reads TGCGCCAGCAGGGCGGGACAGGGTAATGAAAAACTGTTTTTT.

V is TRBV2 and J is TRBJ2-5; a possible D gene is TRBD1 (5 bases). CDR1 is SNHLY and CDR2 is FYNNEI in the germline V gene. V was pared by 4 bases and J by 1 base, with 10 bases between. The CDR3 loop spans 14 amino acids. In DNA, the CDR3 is TGTGCCAGCAGTGCGGACACCATCCAAGAGACCCAGTACTTC. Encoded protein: CASSADTIQETQYF.

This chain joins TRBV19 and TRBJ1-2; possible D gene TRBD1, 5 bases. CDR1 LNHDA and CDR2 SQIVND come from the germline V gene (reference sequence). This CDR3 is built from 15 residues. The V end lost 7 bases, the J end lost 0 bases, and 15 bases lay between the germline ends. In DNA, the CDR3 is TGTGCCAGTACTAGGGCAGGGCCAGCTAACTATGGCTACACCTTC. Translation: CASTRAGPANYGYTF.

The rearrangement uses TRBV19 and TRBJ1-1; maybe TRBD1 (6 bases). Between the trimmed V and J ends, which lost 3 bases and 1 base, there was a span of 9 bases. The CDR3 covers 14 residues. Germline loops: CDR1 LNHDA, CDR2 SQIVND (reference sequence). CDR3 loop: CASSILDRNTEAFF. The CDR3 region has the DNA TGTGCCAGTAGTATCCTGGACAGGAACACTGAAGCTTTCTTT. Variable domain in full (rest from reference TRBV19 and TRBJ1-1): DGGITQSPKYLFRKEGQNVTLSCEQNLNHDAMYWYRQDPGQGLRLIYYSQIVNDFQKGDIAEGYSVSREKKESFPLTVTSAQKNPTAFYLCASSILDRNTEAFFGQGTRLTVV.

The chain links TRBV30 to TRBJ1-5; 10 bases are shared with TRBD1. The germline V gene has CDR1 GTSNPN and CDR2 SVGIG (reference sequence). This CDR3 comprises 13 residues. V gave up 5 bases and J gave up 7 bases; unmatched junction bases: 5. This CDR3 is CAWGRDRGQPQHF. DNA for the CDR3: TGTGCCTGGGGCCGGGACAGGGGACAGCCCCAGCATTTT.

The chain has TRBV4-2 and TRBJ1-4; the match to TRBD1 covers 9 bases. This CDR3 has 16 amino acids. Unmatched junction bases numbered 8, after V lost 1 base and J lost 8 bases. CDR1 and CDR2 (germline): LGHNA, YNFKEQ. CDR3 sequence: CASSQGGTGRWEKLFF. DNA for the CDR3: TGTGCCAGCAGCCAAGGAGGGACAGGGAGGTGGGAAAAACTGTTTTTT.

The CDR3 loop is CASSYSIRDTYGYTF. CDR3 nucleotides: TGTGCCAGCAGTTACTCGATCAGGGATACCTATGGCTACACCTTC. V gene TRBV6-6 combines with J gene TRBJ1-2, with a tentative D call TRBD1 (5 bases). The germline V gene has CDR1 MNHNY and CDR2 SVGAGI (reference sequence). The V and J ends lost 0 bases and 4 bases respectively, with 12 bases between them. CDR3 length: 15 amino acids.

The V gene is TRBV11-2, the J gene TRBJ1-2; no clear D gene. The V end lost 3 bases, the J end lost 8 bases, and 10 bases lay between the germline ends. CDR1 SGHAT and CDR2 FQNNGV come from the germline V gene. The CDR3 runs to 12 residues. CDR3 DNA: TGTGCCAGCAGCTTCCCCCAGGAGGGCTACACCTTC. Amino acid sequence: CASSFPQEGYTF.